This T cell receptor (beta chain) was identified during a study of shared clonotypes between healthy human individuals. TCRdb's table, derived via immunoSEQ multiplex PCR, lists solely in-frame clones and lacks some. The table lists over a million clones, about four fifths of them singletons. V dropped 1 base and J dropped 6; count of bases not matched to a gene: 14. The CDR3 extends over 17 amino acids. Germline V lookup: CDR1 SGHRS, CDR2 YFSETQ. This clone was counted a few times. Sequences were obtained from memory CD4+ T cells from PBMCs. Stated subset: CD45RA-negative fraction. The genes are TRBV5-1 and TRBJ2-3, with TRBD1 matching over 7 bases. This sequence was found in a man aged 18 to 30 in good health. Some clones in this sample may be carry-over from other donors' samples. CDR3 DNA sequence: TGCGCCAGCAGCTTGAGTGGGACAGCGAACGCACTTGATACGCAGTATTTT. This gives the protein CASSLSGTANALDTQYF.